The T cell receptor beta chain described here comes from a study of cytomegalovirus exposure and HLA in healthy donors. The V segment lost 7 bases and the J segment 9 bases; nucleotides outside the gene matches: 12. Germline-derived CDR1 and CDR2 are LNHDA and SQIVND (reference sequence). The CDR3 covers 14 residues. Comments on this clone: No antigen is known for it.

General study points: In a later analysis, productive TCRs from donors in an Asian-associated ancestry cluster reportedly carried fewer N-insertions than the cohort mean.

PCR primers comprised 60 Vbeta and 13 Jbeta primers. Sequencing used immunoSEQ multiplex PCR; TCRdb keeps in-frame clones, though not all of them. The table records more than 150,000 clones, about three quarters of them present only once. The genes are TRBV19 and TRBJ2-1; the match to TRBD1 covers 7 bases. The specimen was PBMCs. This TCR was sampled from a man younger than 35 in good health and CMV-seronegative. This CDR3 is CASIRQGPEGEQFF. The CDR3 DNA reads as TGTGCCAGTATCCGACAGGGCCCCGAGGGTGAGCAGTTCTTC.